The 8 T cell receptor beta chains given below trace back to one sample, sequenced in a study of Ad26.COV2.S vaccination and SARS-CoV-2 variants. Method: immunoSEQ multiplex PCR; TCRdb's copy keeps in-frame clones and lacks some. The profile shows a few hundred thousand clones, over 75% of them singletons. Noted treatment: around 19 received Ad26.COV2.S at low or high dose, single or two shots; roughly five received placebo; per-sample allocation not given. Samples analyzed were those drawn on day 63 after the first vaccine or placebo injection. Here the sequenced sample was peripheral blood, taken in a trial of Ad26.COV2.S vaccine versus placebo. These receptors all stem from a person aged 18-60 years who received the Ad26.COV2.S COVID-19 vaccine or a placebo.

The rearrangement links TRBV4-3 to TRBJ1-4, with 7 positions matching TRBD1. After removal of 3 bases from V and 7 bases from J, the junction contained 11 bases not matched to a gene. This CDR3 spans 16 amino acids. From germline, CDR1 is LGHNA and CDR2 YSLEER. CDR3 nucleotide sequence: TGCGCCAGCAGCCAGATGAAGACAGGGCAAGGTGAAAAACTGTTTTTT. This codes for CASSQMKTGQGEKLFF.

CDR3 sequence reads: CASSIRTADTQYF. The CDR3 DNA is TGTGCCAGTAGTATTCGGACAGCAGATACGCAGTATTTT. This sequence joins TRBV19 and TRBJ2-3, with D possibly TRBD1 on 6 matching bases. V lost 3 bases, J lost 4 bases, and 8 bases lay in between. The germline CDR1 and CDR2 sequences are LNHDA and SQIVND (reference sequence). CDR3 length: 13 amino acids.

The chain links TRBV9 to TRBJ2-7; the D is unclear. The germline V gene has CDR1 SGDLS and CDR2 YYNGEE. Trimming removed 3 bases from V and 6 bases from J, with 19 bases in between. The CDR3 contains 15 residues. The CDR3 DNA follows: TGTGCCAGCAGCGGCCATTCGTCTGACTTTGGCGAGCAGTACTTC. It is translated as CASSGHSSDFGEQYF. Full variable domain (missing parts from reference TRBV9 and TRBJ2-7): DSGVTQTPKHLITATGQRVTLRCSPRSGDLSVYWYQQSLDQGLQFLIQYYNGEERAKGNILERFSAQQFPDLHSELNLSSLELGDSALYFCASSGHSSDFGEQYFGPGTRLTVT.

The V call is TRBV7-9, the J call TRBJ2-7; tentatively, D is TRBD2 (5 bases). This CDR3 is built from 13 residues. The germline gives CDR1 SEHNR, CDR2 FQNEAQ (reference sequence). V shed 9 bases and J shed 7 bases, with 19 bases lying between them. The CDR3 reads CASGRGRGEEQYF. The CDR3, as DNA: TGTGCCAGTGGGCGAGGACGGGGAGAGGAGCAGTACTTC. Looking up the rest from reference TRBV7-9 and TRBJ2-7 gives the full variable domain: DTGVSQNPRHKITKRGQNVTFRCDPISEHNRLYWYRQTLGQGPEFLTYFQNEAQLEKSRLLSDRFSAERPKGSFSTLEIQRTEQGDSAMYLCASGRGRGEEQYFGPGTRLTVT.

This clone was observed a single time. J is TRBJ1-3 and V is TRBV5-4; no reliable D call. V was shortened by 4 bases and J by 3 bases, with 11 bases between the two germline ends. In germline, CDR1 is SGHNT, CDR2 YYREEE (reference sequence). The CDR3 is 14 amino acids. CDR3 in amino acids: CASSPGIGGNTIYF. CDR3 sequence (DNA): TGTGCCAGCAGCCCGGGCATCGGTGGAAACACCATATATTTT.

The sample holds a few counts of this clone. CDR3 nucleotide sequence: TGTGCCAGTGCTACGACAGGGGATGCAGATACGCAGTATTTT. The encoded protein is CASATTGDADTQYF. The rearrangement links TRBV19 to TRBJ2-3; the match to TRBD1 covers 8 bases. J gave up 4 bases and V 8 bases, and 8 bases lay outside the gene matches. The CDR3 runs to 14 residues. Per the germline V gene, CDR1 is LNHDA and CDR2 is SQIVND (reference sequence). Full variable domain (outside the CDR3, taken from reference TRBV19 and TRBJ2-3): DGGITQSPKYLFRKEGQNVTLSCEQNLNHDAMYWYRQDPGQGLRLIYYSQIVNDFQKGDIAEGYSVSREKKESFPLTVTSAQKNPTAFYLCASATTGDADTQYFGPGTRLTVL.

The chain uses TRBV27 and TRBJ2-1; unclear D gene. Germline V CDR1 and CDR2: MNHEY, SMNVEV (reference sequence). V gave up 6 bases and J gave up 1 base, with 10 bases separating them. The CDR3 consists of 14 residues. The CDR3 nucleotides read TGTGCCAGCAGCCCCTTGGGTTCCTACAATGAGCAGTTCTTC. This codes for CASSPLGSYNEQFF.

This chain joins TRBV7-9 and TRBJ1-4, with D perhaps TRBD1 (6 bases). CDR3 length: 16 amino acids. Trimming pared 2 bases from V and 5 bases from J, leaving 15 bases between. Germline assignment: CDR1 SEHNR and CDR2 FQNEAQ (reference sequence). The DNA of the CDR3 is TGTGCCAGCAGCTTAACTCACAGGGATCCCAATGAAAAACTGTTTTTT. Its translation: CASSLTHRDPNEKLFF.